Listed below are T cell receptor beta chains from one sample, sequenced in a study of control samples from healthy donors and cancer patients. Libraries were prepared by immunoSEQ multiplex PCR; TCRdb keeps only in-frame clonotypes and omits some of them. Found here are around 120,000 clones, over 75% of them singletons; the top ten hold about 2.7%. The specimen sequenced was blood. These receptors were collected from a man aged 55 to 69 in good health. The conserved cysteine and the conserved F or W are not part of the CDR3 here. D genes are given only for firm matches. Size tells how often a clone was seen (once, few, many) or the class of an expanded clone, and some rows leave it out.

CDR3	size	J	V	D
ASSAGLRTSGNTIY	NA	TRBJ1-3	TRBV27	NA
ASSLAGATFDEQF	NA	TRBJ2-1	TRBV7-6	NA
ASSQTIDRASGTEAF	NA	TRBJ1-1	TRBV23-1	TRBD1
ASSLGSQANTEAF	NA	TRBJ1-1	TRBV5-5	NA
ASSYRQGLTGNTIY	once	TRBJ1-3	TRBV6-6	NA
ASSLFTEGEGADIEKLF	NA	TRBJ1-4	TRBV7-6	NA
ASSFWGLSTDTQY	NA	TRBJ2-3	TRBV5-5	NA
ASSTVGREEKLF	NA	TRBJ1-4	TRBV19	NA
ASSLEGEVTEAF	NA	TRBJ1-1	TRBV7-9	NA
AWTRTGTGNQPQH	NA	TRBJ1-5	TRBV30	TRBD1
SASGQGTMNTEAF	NA	TRBJ1-1	TRBV20-1	TRBD1
ASSLVREQY	NA	TRBJ2-7	TRBV7-2	NA
ASREQGAEAF	NA	TRBJ1-1	TRBV10-1	TRBD1
ASSLSTGINQPQH	NA	TRBJ1-5	TRBV7-9	TRBD1
ASSLDRADGYT	NA	TRBJ1-2	TRBV5-4	TRBD1
ASSVRENYGYT	NA	TRBJ1-2	TRBV12-3/TRBV12-4	NA
ASSLERGPYEQY	NA	TRBJ2-7	TRBV5-1	NA
ASSPPGHLNEKLF	NA	TRBJ1-4	TRBV7-2	NA
ASSEKSRFSYNEQF	NA	TRBJ2-1	TRBV2	NA
ASTVDRGYQPQH	once	TRBJ1-5	TRBV28	TRBD1
ASSLALGTGNTIY	NA	TRBJ1-3	TRBV11-2	NA
ASSMTRTEAF	NA	TRBJ1-1	TRBV19	NA
SFDRGIAGELF	NA	TRBJ2-2	TRBV29-1	TRBD1
ASSLKRARADTQY	NA	TRBJ2-3	TRBV7-2	NA
SVDPGLGEKLF	NA	TRBJ1-4	TRBV29-1	NA
ASRPTDLLNYGYT	NA	TRBJ1-2	TRBV28	NA
ASSLEVASTDTQY	NA	TRBJ2-3	TRBV7-9	NA
ATSRVGNTEAF	NA	TRBJ1-1	TRBV15	NA
ASRAGPDGYT	NA	TRBJ1-2	TRBV28	NA
ASSQAVGRGEATNEKLF	NA	TRBJ1-4	TRBV19	NA
ASSPGKEERAYEQY	NA	TRBJ2-7	TRBV3-1/TRBV3-2	NA
ASSQRDRTSGNEKLF	NA	TRBJ1-4	TRBV3-1/TRBV3-2	TRBD1
ASSPQPVDGYT	NA	TRBJ1-2	TRBV18	NA
ASSPPNQPEAF	few	TRBJ1-1	TRBV18	NA
ATSDPINEKLF	NA	TRBJ1-4	TRBV24-1	NA
ASSLLRGGRPQH	NA	TRBJ1-5	TRBV28	TRBD1
ASSLGPMIQTAQY	NA	TRBJ2-3	TRBV5-1	NA
AWKGQERIYNSPLH	NA	TRBJ1-6	TRBV30	TRBD1
ASSVSSGATNEKLF	NA	TRBJ1-4	TRBV9	NA
ASTNPGGEGMNTEAF	once	TRBJ1-1	TRBV19	TRBD1
ASSLHVATDTYEQY	NA	TRBJ2-7	TRBV5-1	NA
ASKRGGLGYNEQF	NA	TRBJ2-1	TRBV28	NA
ASSPQTGRAYEQY	NA	TRBJ2-7	TRBV5-1	NA
ASRADGTGELF	NA	TRBJ2-2	TRBV6-6	NA
AISESEFHEQY	NA	TRBJ2-7	TRBV10-3	NA
ASSPIADSNSPLH	NA	TRBJ1-6	TRBV18	NA
ASSYEGRYGYT	NA	TRBJ1-2	TRBV6-5	NA
ASNSNQPQH	NA	TRBJ1-5	TRBV19	NA
ASSTKAGTGPDTQY	NA	TRBJ2-3	TRBV13	TRBD1
ASSEDKIPGIEQY	NA	TRBJ2-7	TRBV25-1	NA
ASRKTSPITGELF	NA	TRBJ2-2	TRBV28	NA
ASSLGMSNQPQH	NA	TRBJ1-5	TRBV7-2	NA
SASDRSRDFYGYT	NA	TRBJ1-2	TRBV20-1	NA
ASSLRQGGNQPQH	NA	TRBJ1-5	TRBV28	TRBD1
ASSYETGVSPLH	NA	TRBJ1-6	TRBV6-5	TRBD1
ASSQADYEQY	NA	TRBJ2-7	TRBV6-5	NA
ASSFEGGRPAKNSPLH	NA	TRBJ1-6	TRBV12-1	NA